This T cell receptor beta chain comes out of a study of regulatory T cells in long-lasting Graves disease. Study in general: Graves' patients (newly diagnosed) had been on antithyroid drugs under 3 months.

Described time point: newly diagnosed GD, antithyroid drugs for less than 3 months. Generation of the TCR library employed RNA extracted from PBMCs. HTBI primers from iRepertoire and Arm-PCR of CDR3 regions yielded the TCR beta libraries. TCRdb analysed the multiplex PCR reads with MiXCR anew, one entry per CDR3 protein. The table shows fewer than 650,000 distinct CDR3 sequences, with around 16% occurring only once. Germline values: CDR1 MNHEY, CDR2 SMNVEV (reference sequence). CDR3 length: 16 amino acids. Trimming cost V 3 bases and J 2 bases; bases outside gene matches: 6. These same records also appear under a second study, on T cells in Graves' hyperthyroidism and ophthalmopathy. That publication notes: Primed by the HTBI set, a first-round RT-PCR was run on the TCR CDR3.

The sequence came from a man between 18 and 29 years old with Graves disease. The chain employs TRBV27 and TRBJ2-1; TRBD2 aligns across 8 bases. This specimen was peripheral blood mononuclear cells (PBMCs), taken at new diagnosis, from a patient treated with antithyroid drugs. CDR3 in amino acids: CASSLGLVTPYNEQFF. CDR3 bases: TGTGCCAGCAGTTTGGGACTAGTTACCCCCTACAATGAGCAGTTCTTC.